Listed below are T cell receptor beta chains from one sample, sequenced in a study of response to subunit inactivated influenza vaccine. TCRdb fed the RT-PCR reads into MiXCR, producing one record per CDR3 protein. Among around 170,000 distinct CDR3 sequences listed, 9.5% to 12% were seen once. The source material was CD8+ T cells sorted from PBMCs, sampled less than 30 months after vaccination. The source is a man between 50 and 75 years old who received an inactivated influenza vaccine. Each CDR3 is given with its conserved first and last residue.

v_call	j_call	cdr3_aa
TRBV11-1	TRBJ2-7	CASSFPLDRDSVSYEQYF
TRBV4-3	TRBJ1-4	CASSQDTAGGEKLFF
TRBV10-3	TRBJ2-7	CAISDNGSYEQYF
TRBV12-5	TRBJ2-1	CASGLSVNEQFF
TRBV6-2/TRBV6-3	TRBJ2-7	CASSYVSGGYEQYF
TRBV7-9	TRBJ2-7	CASAGKSYEQYF
TRBV7-6	TRBJ1-1	CASSQNPGLTEAFF
TRBV20-1	TRBJ1-1	CSARELGQGGTEAFF
TRBV6-2/TRBV6-3	TRBJ2-1	CASSYLLDEQFF
TRBV9	TRBJ1-1	CASSVGGNEDTEAFF
TRBV6-1	TRBJ1-4	CASRDTPSPNEKLFF
TRBV4-3	TRBJ2-1	CASSPGLAASNEQFF
TRBV29-1	TRBJ2-7	CSAASSYEQYF
TRBV6-5	TRBJ1-2	CASSYGGEGGYTF
TRBV9	TRBJ2-7	CASSVAAFGTYEQYF
TRBV5-4	TRBJ2-1	CASSPRLLGELFF
TRBV20-1	TRBJ1-5	CSARDIRTYSNQPQHF
TRBV7-6	TRBJ2-1	CASSEGQGQYNEQFF
TRBV21-1	TRBJ1-4	CASSLRDRGREKLFF
TRBV12-3/TRBV12-4	TRBJ2-1	CASRGNEQFF